The clone carrying this T cell receptor (beta chain) occurred many times. Via MiXCR, TCRdb re-called the 5' RACE reads, giving one row per CDR3 protein. The sample carries 40,000 to 60,000 distinct CDR3 sequences, approximately 15% recorded once. The data were obtained in a study of T cells of healthy individuals. The CDR3 covers 15 residues. V trimming: 0 bases; J trimming: 4 bases; junction bases outside the gene matches: 4. Looked up from germline, CDR1 is SGHTA and CDR2 is FQGNSA. The sequence came from a human donor in good health. The chain recombines TRBV7-2 with TRBJ1-2; 8 bases are a match to TRBD1. In nucleotides, the CDR3 is TGTGCCAGCAGCTTAGCGACAGGGGACTTCTATGGCTACACCTTC. Its protein product is CASSLATGDFYGYTF.